The following is a TCR beta chain sequence with its context. This clonotype has only a few counts. The antigen this receptor binds is unknown. No much larger clone exists at a distance of one base, and base qualities are not known. This specimen belongs to a study of human T cells and chemical hapten exposure (dated by TCRdb to the early 2020s). Regarding the research as a whole: For sensitization, 2% DPC in acetone was applied to a roughly 2 cm by roughly 2 cm area of upper inner arm skin. Patch testing was performed on the upper back with Finn chambers containing 0.01% DPC, and the patch tests were scored after 6 days according to International Contact Dermatitis Research Group standards. Blood for TCR sequencing was provided by twenty-nine alopecia patients at one to four time points (pre-sensitization, 2, 6 and 24 weeks). Patients additionally received weekly therapeutic DPC doses to the scalp throughout the approximately 24-week study period. The study tracked peripheral blood TCR repertoire changes in vivo during primary and secondary sensitization to the hapten diphenylcyclopropenone (DPC) in alopecia patients. The patient cohort, mostly female, included alopecia areata with under or over 50% scalp involvement, alopecia totalis and alopecia universalis. Libraries were combined into a pool for sequencing, and differences in TCR yield between samples came mainly from small differences in library volumes within the pool. Blood samples were taken from patients before sensitization (week 0) and at 2, 6 and about 24 weeks after DPC sensitization.

Libraries were built with RACE. Sequencing instrument: NextSeq 500. Library preparation attached unique molecular identifiers to individual cDNA molecules for quantitative, reproducible TCR counting. From each blood RNA sample, both TCR alpha and TCR beta chains were sequenced. The authors' pipeline ran thus. A median of around 100,000 TCRs per sample was observed, with a range of 23,224 to 690,600. V, J and CDR3 annotation of the TCR reads was carried out using the Decombinator software suite. Every sample was subsampled to the same number of TCRs (28,000) for the PS versus PT1 abundance plots. TCRs were defined as expanded if absent before sensitization and observed at least eight times at the 2-week time point. Using fastp trimming at Q25 and MiXCR clonotype assembly, TCRdb reanalyzed the public sequencing data and kept in-frame beta chains. Each entry is one CDR3 protein sequence, shown with its most common DNA and genes. These V and J calls are TCRdb output, not the study's own analysis. This sample holds some 340,000 distinct CDR3 sequences; 5.5% to 8% were observed only once. The top ten constitute 8.4% of the sample.

The intended sense of this specimen's time point label: patch test 1, 2 weeks after DPC sensitization. The sample's treatment or condition label, in plain terms: therapeutic diphenylcyclopropenone sensitization with weekly scalp DPC. Blood at each patch-test visit was drawn before the patch test was applied. To be eligible, patients had to be aged 18 to 70, diagnosed with alopecia and judged suitable for DPC therapy, while pregnant patients were excluded. Total RNA was isolated from unfractionated whole blood collected in Tempus Blood RNA tubes. Broad study findings and their caveats: A positive correlation was found between the number of PT1 expanded TCRs and patch test score, with significance reached at thresholds 8, 16 and 32 but not 4. Alopecia, a presumed autoimmune disease, was present in all patients, so the immune response of the patients might differ from that of healthy individuals. Expanded TCRs formed significantly more large CDR3 similarity clusters than pre-sensitization or healthy control sets, consistent with antigen-driven responses. After repeated subsampling, changes were observed in the strength of the expansion versus patch-test correlation and in the threshold at which the correlation became significant. DPC sensitization did not change the number of TCRs with a frequency above 1 in 1000, and there was no evidence of changes in global repertoire structure.

Per the germline V gene, SQVTM is the CDR1 and ANQGSEA is the CDR2. The CDR3 goes from the cysteine to the phenylalanine over 10 residues. The kept DNA is CDR3 alone, 30 bases in frame from the first base. The junction carries 5 bases between V and J, which are trimmed by 7 bases and 4 bases respectively. The source is a woman under 30 with alopecia areata. Some clones in this sample may be carry-over from other donors' samples. The starting material was whole blood, obtained in connection with sensitization to the hapten diphenylcyclopropenone (DPC). The chain joins TRBV29-1 to TRBJ2-1, with the D gene uncertain. The nucleotide sequence reads as follows: TGCAGCGGACAATACAATGAGCAGTTCTTC. Translated, it gives CSGQYNEQFF.